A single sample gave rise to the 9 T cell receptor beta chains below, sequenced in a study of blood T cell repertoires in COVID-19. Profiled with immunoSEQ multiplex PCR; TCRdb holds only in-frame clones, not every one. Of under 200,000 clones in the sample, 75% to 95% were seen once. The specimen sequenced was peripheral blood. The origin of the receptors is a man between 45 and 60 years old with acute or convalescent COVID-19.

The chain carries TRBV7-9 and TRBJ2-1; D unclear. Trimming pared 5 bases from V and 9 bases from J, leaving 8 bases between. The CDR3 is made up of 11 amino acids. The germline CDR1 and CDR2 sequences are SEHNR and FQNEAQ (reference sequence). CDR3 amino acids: CASSPEAEQFF. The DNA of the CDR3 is TGTGCCAGCAGCCCCGAGGCTGAGCAGTTCTTC.

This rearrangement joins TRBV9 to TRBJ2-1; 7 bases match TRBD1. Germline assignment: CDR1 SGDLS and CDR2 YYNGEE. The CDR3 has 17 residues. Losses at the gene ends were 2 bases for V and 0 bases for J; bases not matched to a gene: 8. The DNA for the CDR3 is TGTGCCAGCAGCGTTGGACAGGACCTAAGCTCCTACAATGAGCAGTTCTTC. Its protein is CASSVGQDLSSYNEQFF. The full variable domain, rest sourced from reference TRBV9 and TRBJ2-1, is DSGVTQTPKHLITATGQRVTLRCSPRSGDLSVYWYQQSLDQGLQFLIQYYNGEERAKGNILERFSAQQFPDLHSELNLSSLELGDSALYFCASSVGQDLSSYNEQFFGPGTRLTVL.

The CDR3 here is CATSRAGLTTDTQYF. The CDR3 bases are TGTGCCACCAGCAGAGCTGGCCTTACGACAGATACGCAGTATTTT. The chain links TRBV15 to TRBJ2-3; D not resolved. Trimming left V 1 base short and J 3 bases short, with 11 bases between. CDR3 length equals 15 residues. The germline V gene encodes CDR1 LNHNV and CDR2 YYDKDF (reference sequence).

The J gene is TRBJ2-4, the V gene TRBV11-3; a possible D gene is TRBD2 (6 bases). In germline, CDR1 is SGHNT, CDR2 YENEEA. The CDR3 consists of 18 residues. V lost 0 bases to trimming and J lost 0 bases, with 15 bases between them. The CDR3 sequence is CASSLEAGRGLAKNIQYF. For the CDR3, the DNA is TGTGCCAGCAGCTTAGAGGCGGGGCGGGGACTAGCCAAAAACATTCAGTACTTC.

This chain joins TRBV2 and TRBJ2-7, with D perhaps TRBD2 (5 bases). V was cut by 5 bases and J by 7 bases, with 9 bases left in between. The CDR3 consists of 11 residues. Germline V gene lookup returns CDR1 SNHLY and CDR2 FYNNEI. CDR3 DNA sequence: TGTGCCAGCAGTTTAGCGCGGGAGCAGTACGTC. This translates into CASSLAREQYV.

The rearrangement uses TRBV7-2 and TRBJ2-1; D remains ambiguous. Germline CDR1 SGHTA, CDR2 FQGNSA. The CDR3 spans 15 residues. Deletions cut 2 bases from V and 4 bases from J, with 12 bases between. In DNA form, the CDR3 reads TGTGCCAGCAGCTTATCACCTAGTCGGTACAATGAGCAGTTCTTC. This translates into CASSLSPSRYNEQFF.

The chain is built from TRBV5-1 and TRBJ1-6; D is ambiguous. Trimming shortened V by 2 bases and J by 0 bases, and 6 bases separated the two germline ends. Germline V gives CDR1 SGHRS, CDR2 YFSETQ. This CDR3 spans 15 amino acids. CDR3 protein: CASSFLASYNSPLHF. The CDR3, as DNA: TGCGCCAGCAGCTTTTTGGCCTCCTATAATTCACCCCTCCACTTT.

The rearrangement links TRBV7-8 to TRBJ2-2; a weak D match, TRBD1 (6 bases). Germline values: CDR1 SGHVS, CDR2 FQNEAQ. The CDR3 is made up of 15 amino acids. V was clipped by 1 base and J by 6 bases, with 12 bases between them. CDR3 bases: TGTGCCAGCAGCTTAGTTGTCAGGGGACCCGGGGAGCTGTTTTTT. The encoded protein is CASSLVVRGPGELFF.

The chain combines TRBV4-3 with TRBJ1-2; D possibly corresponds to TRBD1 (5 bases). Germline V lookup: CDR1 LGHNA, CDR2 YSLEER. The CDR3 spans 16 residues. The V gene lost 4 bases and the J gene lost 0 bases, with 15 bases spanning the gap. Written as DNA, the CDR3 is TGCGCCAGCAGCCCAACTCAAACAGGAACTAACTATGGCTACACCTTC. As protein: CASSPTQTGTNYGYTF.